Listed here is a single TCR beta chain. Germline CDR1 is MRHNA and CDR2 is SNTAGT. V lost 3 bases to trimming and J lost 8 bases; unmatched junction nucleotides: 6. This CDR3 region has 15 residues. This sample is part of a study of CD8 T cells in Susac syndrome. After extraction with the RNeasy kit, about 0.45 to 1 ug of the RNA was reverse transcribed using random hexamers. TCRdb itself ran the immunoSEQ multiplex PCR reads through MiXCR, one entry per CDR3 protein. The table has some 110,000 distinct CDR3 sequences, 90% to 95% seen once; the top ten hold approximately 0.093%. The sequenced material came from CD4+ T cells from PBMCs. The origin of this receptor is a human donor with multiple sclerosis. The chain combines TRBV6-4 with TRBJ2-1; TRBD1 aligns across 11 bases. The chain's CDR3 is CASSERGQGVYEQFF. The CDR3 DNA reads TGTGCCAGCAGTGAGAGGGGACAGGGGGTCTATGAGCAGTTCTTC.